The rows below give T cell receptor beta chains drawn from one sample of a study of blood T cell repertoires in COVID-19. Sequenced by immunoSEQ multiplex PCR; TCRdb stores in-frame clones only, minus some. Among around 98,000 clones listed, 70% to 85% were seen once. Input material: peripheral blood. The source of these receptors is a woman aged 55-69 years with acute or convalescent COVID-19. Both conserved end residues are part of each CDR3. D genes are given only for firm matches. Part of the rows lack a size; the others show once, few, many or a class for expanded clones.

J gene	V gene	D gene	clone size	CDR3 DNA	CDR3 protein
TRBJ2-7	TRBV16	NA	NA	TGTGCCAGCAGCCCCGTGGCACAGGGTTACGAGCAGTACTTC	CASSPVAQGYEQYF
TRBJ1-5	TRBV2	TRBD1	NA	TGTGCCAGCAGTGGACCGGGACAGGGAATTGGGGGCAATCAGCCCCAGCATTTT	CASSGPGQGIGGNQPQHF
TRBJ2-3	TRBV27	NA	few	TGTGCCAACCCAGTCCACCGGGACTCCACCCACACAGATACGCAGTATTTT	CANPVHRDSTHTDTQYF
TRBJ1-3	TRBV9	NA	NA	TGTGCCAGCAGCGTAGGAAGCACTGGAAACACCATATATTTT	CASSVGSTGNTIYF
TRBJ1-6	TRBV5-1	NA	NA	TGCGCCAGCAGCTTGGCTGGGCCAGGGCAAAACGGATCACCCCTCCACTTT	CASSLAGPGQNGSPLHF
TRBJ2-5	TRBV3-1/TRBV3-2	NA	NA	TGTGCCAGCAGCCAGGCTAGCGCGTACCAAGAGACCCAGTACTTC	CASSQASAYQETQYF
TRBJ1-5	TRBV5-1	NA	once	TGCGCCAGCAGCTTGGACAATCCCGGGAGTCAGCCCCAGCATTTT	CASSLDNPGSQPQHF
TRBJ1-3	TRBV6-5	NA	NA	TGTGCCAGCAGTCGACAGCCCAGCCCGGGAAACACCATATATTTT	CASSRQPSPGNTIYF
TRBJ1-5	TRBV28	TRBD1	NA	TGTGCCAGCACCATTCGTCGCCGGACAGGTGACGGGGAGCGTCAGCCCCAGCATTTT	CASTIRRRTGDGERQPQHF
TRBJ2-2	TRBV4-2	NA	NA	TGTGCCAGCAGCCAAGAAAAAGGGGGATCCGGGGAGCTGTTTTTT	CASSQEKGGSGELFF
TRBJ2-1	TRBV28	NA	NA	TGTGCCAGCAGTTTATTCAAAAATGAGCAGTTCTTC	CASSLFKNEQFF
TRBJ1-1	TRBV10-3	NA	NA	TGTGCCATCAGTGAGTCCCCCTACACTGAAGCTTTCTTT	CAISESPYTEAFF
TRBJ1-5	TRBV12-5	TRBD1	NA	TGTGCTAGTGGTGGGGGACAGCGAGATCAGCCCCAGCATTTT	CASGGGQRDQPQHF
TRBJ2-2	TRBV28	TRBD2	NA	TGTGCCAGCAGTTTATCGGGGGGGCCGAAGGAGCTGTTTTTT	CASSLSGGPKELFF
TRBJ1-2	TRBV9	NA	NA	TGTGCCAGCAGCGTAGCTCCGGATGGCTACACCTTC	CASSVAPDGYTF
TRBJ2-7	TRBV5-1	TRBD2	NA	TGCGCCAGCAGCAAAGGCTCGGCTAGCGGGCCAGTGTACGAGCAGTACTTC	CASSKGSASGPVYEQYF
TRBJ2-7	TRBV10-3	NA	NA	TGTGCCATCAGTGAGCAGTCCTACGAGCAGTACTTC	CAISEQSYEQYF
TRBJ1-5	TRBV29-1	NA	once	TGCAGCGTTGGGGGGGGCAATCAGCCCCAGCATTTT	CSVGGGNQPQHF
TRBJ1-4	TRBV5-1	TRBD1	NA	TGCGCCAGCAGCCCATACCGACAGGGTTACAACGAAAAACTGTTTTTT	CASSPYRQGYNEKLFF
TRBJ2-1	TRBV6-5	NA	few	TGTGCCAGCAATCCTAGCTGGTACAATGAGCAGTTCTTC	CASNPSWYNEQFF
TRBJ1-1	TRBV12-3/TRBV12-4	NA	once	TGTGCCAGCACCCGACAGGTCACTGAAGCTTTCTTT	CASTRQVTEAFF
TRBJ2-1	TRBV29-1	NA	NA	TGCAGCGTTGGACGGAGCTCCTACAATGAGCAGTTCTTC	CSVGRSSYNEQFF
TRBJ1-4	TRBV21-1	NA	NA	TGTGCCAGCAGCAAAAGCGTGCGGGACAGGGTAAGAGAGAACAACCGAGCAACTAATGAAAAACTGTTTTTT	CASSKSVRDRVRENNRATNEKLFF
TRBJ1-4	TRBV15	TRBD1	NA	TGTGCCACCAGCAGAAGGGGGACAGCATCTAATGAAAAACTGTTTTTT	CATSRRGTASNEKLFF
TRBJ1-2	TRBV30	TRBD1	NA	TGTGCCTGGATTAATACACAGGGGGCGGGCGGCTACACCTTC	CAWINTQGAGGYTF
TRBJ1-1	TRBV7-9	TRBD1	once	TGTGCCAGCAGCACCGGGACAGGGGTCCCGGGGACTGAAGCTTTCTTT	CASSTGTGVPGTEAFF
TRBJ2-1	TRBV3-1/TRBV3-2	NA	NA	TGTGCCAGCAGCCGAAGGGGGGGATGCTCCTACAATGAGCAGTTCTTC	CASSRRGGCSYNEQFF
TRBJ2-1	TRBV30	TRBD1	once	TGTGCCTGGACCAGGGGGTTCTATAATGAGCAGTTCTTC	CAWTRGFYNEQFF
TRBJ1-5	TRBV27	NA	NA	TGTGCCAGCAGTTTATATCCCGGAGGGGGCAATCAGCCCCAGCATTTT	CASSLYPGGGNQPQHF
TRBJ2-3	TRBV30	NA	NA	TGTGCCTGGAGTGTGGGGGGAAGCACAGATACGCAGTATTTT	CAWSVGGSTDTQYF
TRBJ1-6	TRBV4-3	NA	NA	TGCGCCAGCAGCCAAGATGGGGGGAATAATTCACCCCTCCACTTT	CASSQDGGNNSPLHF
TRBJ1-4	TRBV3-1/TRBV3-2	NA	once	TGTGCCAGTTCGAAGGGGTCAACTAATGAAAAACTGTTTTTT	CASSKGSTNEKLFF